This entry lists 6 T cell receptor beta chains sequenced from one sample in a study of T cell changes during pregnancy in multiple sclerosis. Method: immunoSEQ multiplex PCR; TCRdb's copy keeps in-frame clones and lacks some. The data hold more than 65,000 clones, with around nine tenths observed a single time. This sample comprised peripheral blood, obtained before pregnancy. The receptors were gathered from a female donor with multiple sclerosis, enrolled in a pregnancy study.

The gene calls are TRBV6-1 and TRBJ2-1; D uncertain. V was cut by 4 bases and J by 15 bases, with 19 bases left in between. Germline V gives CDR1 MNHNS, CDR2 SASEGT. The CDR3 is made up of 13 amino acids. CDR3 sequence (DNA): TGTGCCAGCAGTGTAGATGGAGTCACGTCGGGGTTCTTC. Amino acids: CASSVDGVTSGFF.

V usage is TRBV2 and J usage is TRBJ2-7, with D possibly being TRBD1 (6 bases). The germline gives CDR1 SNHLY, CDR2 FYNNEI. The CDR3 contains 15 residues. Between the trimmed V and J ends, which lost 8 bases and 2 bases, there was a span of 19 bases. The CDR3: CASSRTGTNAYEQYF. The DNA of the CDR3 is TGTGCCAGCTCCCGCACCGGGACAAATGCCTACGAGCAGTACTTC.

The chain combines TRBV4-2 with TRBJ1-2; maybe TRBD1 (5 bases). Germline V gene data show CDR1 as LGHNA and CDR2 as YNFKEQ. The CDR3 runs 14 residues. V was cut by 2 bases and J by 5 bases, with 12 bases left in between. This CDR3 reads CASSQISGSYGYTF. The CDR3 DNA sequence: TGTGCCAGCAGCCAAATCTCAGGGTCGTATGGCTACACCTTC.

DNA of the CDR3: TGTGCCAGCAGCTACACAGGGGGCACTGAAGCTTTCTTT. Protein sequence: CASSYTGGTEAFF. This sequence joins TRBV7-3 and TRBJ1-1; 8 bases are a match to TRBD1. The CDR3 consists of 13 residues. The germline V gene encodes CDR1 SGHTA and CDR2 FQGTGA. J gave up 4 bases and V 4 bases, and 2 bases lay outside the gene matches.

The V and J genes are TRBV29-1 and TRBJ2-7, with D perhaps matching TRBD2 (5 bases). The V gene lost 7 bases and the J gene lost 2 bases, with 18 bases spanning the gap. The CDR3 extends over 14 amino acids. The germline CDR1 and CDR2 sequences are SQVTM and ANQGSEA. CDR3 bases: TGCAGCGCCCATCTAGAGGAGGCCCCCTACGAGCAGTACTTC. Translation gives CSAHLEEAPYEQYF.

This chain joins TRBV30 and TRBJ1-4, with a possible D match to TRBD1 (6 bases). The CDR3 is 15 residues long. V lost 3 bases and J 8 bases, leaving 19 bases between the germline ends. Germline V gives CDR1 GTSNPN, CDR2 SVGIG (reference sequence). CDR3 sequence: CAWSGWGQGLEKLFF. The CDR3 coding sequence is TGTGCCTGGAGCGGTTGGGGCCAGGGGTTAGAAAAACTGTTTTTT.